The 25 T cell receptor beta chains below come from one sample, sequenced in a study of T cells in Graves' hyperthyroidism and ophthalmopathy. The source material, RNA transcripts, was used to amplify TCR beta CDR3 regions. HTBI primers were the set used in a first-round RT-PCR of the TCR CDR3. TCRdb processed the multiplex PCR reads anew with MiXCR; each CDR3 protein has one entry. The sample has approximately 400,000 distinct CDR3 sequences, 20% to 25% seen once; the top ten hold around 67%. The sequencing sample was made of blood. These receptors all come from a man aged 45-65 years with Graves' hyperthyroidism.

V usage is TRBV12-3 or TRBV12-4 and J usage is TRBJ2-5; possibly TRBD1 or TRBD2 for D (5 bases each). The CDR3 contains 18 residues. V lost 6 bases to trimming and J lost 9 bases, with 32 bases between them. The CDR3 spells CASSPYGPGGSGGTAQYF. The CDR3 DNA follows: TGTGCCAGCAGCCCTTACGGGCCTGGCGGCTCAGGTGGGACGGCCCAGTACTTC.

This clonotype was counted between two and nine times. V usage is TRBV5-1 and J usage is TRBJ2-2; no clear D. Trimming cost V 5 bases and J 1 base, with 15 bases left between them. CDR3 length: 16 residues. Per the germline V gene, CDR1 is SGHRS and CDR2 is YFSETQ. DNA of the CDR3: TGCGCCAGCAGTTCCTTGGAGACTCAGAACACCGGGGAGCTGTTTTTT. Translated, it gives CASSSLETQNTGELFF.

The chain uses TRBV14 and TRBJ2-7; TRBD2 might be the D (6 bases). The CDR3 totals 15 residues. V was pared by 5 bases and J by 2 bases, with 16 bases between. Germline CDR1 is SGHDN and CDR2 is FVKESK. The CDR3 DNA sequence: TGTGCCAGCAGCGGGGCGGGCGGGACGACCTACGAGCAGTACTTC. Protein product: CASSGAGGTTYEQYF.

This clonotype turned up a few times. The chain uses TRBV2 and TRBJ2-4; TRBD1 aligns across 9 bases. J was trimmed by 6 bases and V by 6 bases; bases with no gene match: 9. From germline, CDR1 is SNHLY and CDR2 FYNNEI. The CDR3 spans 15 residues. CDR3 loop: CASRADRGGANIQYF. CDR3 nucleotides: TGTGCCAGCAGGGCCGACAGGGGGGGAGCAAACATTCAGTACTTC.

This chain uses TRBV6-5 with TRBJ2-1, with 8 bases that match TRBD1. The J call may be faulty, since TRBJ2-7 better matches the DNA end. The CDR3 is 13 residues long. Germline CDR1 is MNHEY and CDR2 is SVGAGI. CDR3 protein: CASRQGARNEQYF. DNA of the CDR3: TGTGCCAGCAGGCAGGGGGCGAGGAATGAGCAGTACTTC.

There are a few counts of this clonotype. This chain connects TRBV19 to TRBJ2-1; D might be TRBD1 or TRBD2, each matching 6 bases. Germline lookup yields CDR1 LNHDA and CDR2 SQIVND (reference sequence). This CDR3 comprises 15 residues. Between the trimmed V and J ends, which lost 7 bases and 3 bases, there was a span of 16 bases. CDR3 DNA: TGTGCCAGTATCCCCAGCGGAGGGGGCTACAATGAGCAGTTCTTC. Translating it yields CASIPSGGGYNEQFF.

This sequence joins TRBV18 and TRBJ1-1, with 7 bases aligning to TRBD1. CDR1 is KGHSH and CDR2 is LQKENI in the germline V gene. The ends lost 8 bases at V and 5 bases at J; junction bases unmatched: 8. The CDR3 contains 13 residues. As DNA, the CDR3 is TGTGCCAGCCAAGCTCAGGGGGGAACTGAAGCTTTCTTT. Protein sequence: CASQAQGGTEAFF.

Turning to this clonotype: A read error may account for a junction end that differs from germline. The J gene is TRBJ2-1, the V gene TRBV11-3; 7 bases align to TRBD2. This CDR3 contains 15 residues. The V gene's germline CDR1 is SGHNT and CDR2 YENEEA. The CDR3 reads CAGSFSGSSYNEQFF. CDR3 nucleotides: TGTGCCGGCAGCTTTAGCGGGTCAAGTTACAATGAGCAGTTCTTC.

CDR3 residues: CASSEAWGGGYTF. DNA for the CDR3: TGTGCCAGCAGTGAAGCATGGGGGGGCGGCTACACCTTC. This rearrangement joins TRBV2 to TRBJ1-2; D is perhaps TRBD1 (6 bases). Germline V gene sequence: CDR1 SNHLY, CDR2 FYNNEI. The CDR3 totals 13 residues. Trimming cost V 0 bases and J 8 bases, with 10 bases left between them.

There are a few counts of this clonotype. The chain combines TRBV3-1 with TRBJ2-3; tentatively, D is TRBD2 (6 bases). Between the trimmed V and J ends, which lost 4 bases and 4 bases, there was a span of 12 bases. The CDR3 is 14 residues long. CDR1 is LGHDT, CDR2 YNNKEL, per germline (reference sequence). The CDR3 coding sequence is TGTGCCAGCAGCCCGGGACTCCTGGCAGATACGCAGTATTTT. Protein product: CASSPGLLADTQYF.

This clonotype has a handful of counts. The CDR3 DNA is TGTGCCAGCAGTATCAGCCGTAACTCCTACAATGAGCAGTTCTTC. It is translated as CASSISRNSYNEQFF. V gene TRBV12-3 or TRBV12-4 combines with J gene TRBJ2-1, with no clear D. The V end lost 5 bases, the J end lost 0 bases, and 11 bases lay between the germline ends. This CDR3 contains 15 residues.

This clonotype was counted a few times. The chain combines TRBV11-3 with TRBJ2-5; D is unclear. This CDR3 has 13 amino acids. V was trimmed by 0 bases and J by 5 bases, leaving 7 bases between them. CDR1 and CDR2 from the germline V gene are SGHNT and YENEEA. The CDR3 nucleotides read TGTGCCAGCAGCTTAGATCTGGGTGAGACCCAGTACTTC. This encodes CASSLDLGETQYF.

This clonotype has more than one count but fewer than ten. J is TRBJ1-5 and V is TRBV5-8; no clear D gene. V was cut by 1 base and J by 6 bases, with 11 bases left in between. The CDR3 sequence is 14 residues long. CDR1 SGHTS and CDR2 YDEGEE come from the germline V gene. CDR3 loop: CASSLYGFGQPQHF. The CDR3 coding sequence is TGTGCCAGCAGCTTGTATGGGTTTGGTCAGCCCCAGCATTTT.

This chain joins TRBV7-9 and TRBJ2-1; 10 bases agree with TRBD1. V shed 5 bases and J 11 bases; nucleotides not matched to a gene: 9. There are 14 residues in the CDR3. Germline CDR1 reads SEHNR; CDR2 reads FQNEAQ (reference sequence). CDR3 coding DNA: TGTGCCAGCAGCGACCGGGACAGGGGTAATAAGCAGTTCTTC. As protein: CASSDRDRGNKQFF. The full variable domain, with the rest looked up from reference TRBV7-9 and TRBJ2-1, is DTGVSQNPRHKITKRGQNVTFRCDPISEHNRLYWYRQTLGQGPEFLTYFQNEAQLEKSRLLSDRFSAERPKGSFSTLEIQRTEQGDSAMYLCASSDRDRGNKQFFGPGTRLTVL.

On this clonotype: An end of the junction differs from the germline gene, which may be a read error. V usage is TRBV2 and J usage is TRBJ2-5; D is possibly TRBD1 or TRBD2 (5 bases each). Germline V gives CDR1 SNHLY, CDR2 FYNNEI. The CDR3 is made up of 14 amino acids. The CDR3 nucleotides read TGTGCCAGCAGCCGGGATCCGGGGCAAGAGCCCCAGTACTTC. This encodes CASSRDPGQEPQYF.

J is TRBJ1-6 and V is TRBV7-6; maybe TRBD1 (5 bases). Trimming cost V 5 bases and J 7 bases, with 15 bases left between them. The V gene's germline CDR1 is SGHVS and CDR2 FNYEAQ. The CDR3 is 15 residues long. The CDR3 is CASSGSGRLNSPLHF. CDR3 bases: TGTGCCAGCAGCGGCTCGGGACGTTTGAATTCACCCCTCCACTTT.

This clonotype was observed a few times. The V gene is TRBV7-9, the J gene TRBJ2-7; D remains ambiguous. Per germline, CDR1 SEHNR and CDR2 FQNEAQ (reference sequence). This CDR3 has 14 residues. The V gene lost 4 bases and the J gene lost 1 base, with 11 bases spanning the gap. CDR3 in amino acids: CASSSPRASYEQYF. For the CDR3, the DNA is TGTGCCAGCAGCTCTCCCCGGGCTTCCTACGAGCAGTACTTC.

The chain joins TRBV7-7 to TRBJ2-7; 10 bases line up with TRBD2. Germline V lookup: CDR1 SSHAT, CDR2 FNYEAQ (reference sequence). V was clipped by 0 bases and J by 7 bases; unmatched bases: 6. The CDR3 has 15 residues. DNA for the CDR3: TGTGCCAGCAGCTTAGCCCCGGGACTAGCGAATGAGCAGTACTTC. Translated: CASSLAPGLANEQYF. Supplemented by reference TRBV7-7 and TRBJ2-7, the full variable domain reads GAGVSQSPRYKVTKRGQDVTLRCDPISSHATLYWYQQALGQGPEFLTYFNYEAQPDKSGLPSDRFSAERPEGSISTLTIQRTEQRDSAMYRCASSLAPGLANEQYFGPGTRLTVT.

This clonotype has ten or more counts. The V gene is TRBV19, the J gene TRBJ2-7; D might be TRBD1 or TRBD2, each matching 5 bases. The CDR3 runs to 13 residues. CDR1 is LNHDA, CDR2 SQIVND, per germline (reference sequence). Trimming removed 9 bases from V and 1 base from J, with 13 bases in between. The DNA of the CDR3 is TGTGCCAGCCAAAGGGACGAGTCCTACGAGCAGTACTTC. Amino acid sequence: CASQRDESYEQYF.

The CDR3 loop is CASSPDRDRGRPNQPQHF. The CDR3 DNA reads as TGTGCCAGCAGCCCCGACCGGGACAGGGGGCGTCCAAATCAGCCCCAGCATTTT. The rearrangement joins TRBV3-1 to TRBJ1-5; the match to TRBD1 covers 12 bases. The CDR3 is 18 residues long. V trimming: 4 bases; J trimming: 4 bases; junction bases outside the gene matches: 11. Looked up from germline, CDR1 is LGHDT and CDR2 is YNNKEL (reference sequence).

This clonotype appeared a few times. The rearrangement links TRBV18 to TRBJ1-4; D is possibly TRBD1 (5 bases). Between the trimmed V and J ends, which lost 2 bases and 3 bases, there was a span of 16 bases. CDR3 length: 17 residues. Germline lookup yields CDR1 KGHSH and CDR2 LQKENI. CDR3 sequence: CASSPDRLGAANEKLFF. CDR3 in DNA: TGTGCCAGCTCACCAGACAGACTAGGGGCCGCTAATGAAAAACTGTTTTTT.

This clonotype was recorded many times. The gene calls are TRBV7-9 and TRBJ2-7, with D perhaps TRBD1 or TRBD2 (5 bases each). This CDR3 contains 13 residues. The germline V gene encodes CDR1 SEHNR and CDR2 FQNEAQ (reference sequence). The V end was cut by 2 bases, the J end by 3 bases, with 8 bases between. The CDR3 loop reads CASSLTRGYEQYF. As DNA, the CDR3 is TGTGCCAGCAGCTTAACGAGGGGCTACGAGCAGTACTTC.

This clonotype has more than one count but fewer than ten. This chain connects TRBV6-1 to TRBJ1-1; 8 nucleotides align to TRBD1. This CDR3 has 13 amino acids. V gave up 10 bases and J gave up 6 bases; unmatched junction bases: 10. Germline values: CDR1 MNHNS, CDR2 SASEGT. The CDR3 is CATLTGVNAEAFF. In nucleotides, the CDR3 is TGTGCCACCCTGACAGGGGTAAACGCTGAAGCTTTCTTT.

This rearrangement joins TRBV12-3 or TRBV12-4 to TRBJ1-3; no reliable D call. Trimming cost V 5 bases and J 0 bases, with 11 bases left between them. This CDR3 is built from 15 residues. The CDR3 coding sequence is TGTGCCAGCAGTGAAACCCGGCCCTCTGGAAACACCATATATTTT. Translating gives CASSETRPSGNTIYF.

V is TRBV10-2 and J is TRBJ2-3; tentative D call: TRBD1 (5 bases). This CDR3 spans 13 amino acids. Germline CDR1 reads WSHSY; CDR2 reads SAAADI. Trimming pared 3 bases from V and 3 bases from J, leaving 7 bases between. As DNA, the CDR3 is TGCGCCAGCAGTGACGGACAAACAGATACGCAGTATTTT. Translation gives CASSDGQTDTQYF.